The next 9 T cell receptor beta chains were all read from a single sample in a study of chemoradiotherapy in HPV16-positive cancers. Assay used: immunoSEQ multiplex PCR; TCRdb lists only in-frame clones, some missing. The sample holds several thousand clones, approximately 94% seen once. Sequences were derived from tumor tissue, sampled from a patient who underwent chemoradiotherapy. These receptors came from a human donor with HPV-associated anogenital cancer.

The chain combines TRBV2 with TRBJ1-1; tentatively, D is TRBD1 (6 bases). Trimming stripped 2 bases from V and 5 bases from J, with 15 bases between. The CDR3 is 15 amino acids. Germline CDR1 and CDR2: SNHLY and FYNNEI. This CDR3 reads CASSEIGGSTTEAFF. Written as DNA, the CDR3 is TGTGCCAGCAGTGAAATTGGGGGCTCAACAACTGAAGCTTTCTTT.

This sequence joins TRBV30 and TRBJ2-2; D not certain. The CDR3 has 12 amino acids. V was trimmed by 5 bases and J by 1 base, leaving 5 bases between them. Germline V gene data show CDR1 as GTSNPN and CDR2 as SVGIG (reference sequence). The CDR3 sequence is CAWQENTGELFF. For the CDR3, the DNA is TGTGCCTGGCAAGAGAACACCGGGGAGCTGTTTTTT.

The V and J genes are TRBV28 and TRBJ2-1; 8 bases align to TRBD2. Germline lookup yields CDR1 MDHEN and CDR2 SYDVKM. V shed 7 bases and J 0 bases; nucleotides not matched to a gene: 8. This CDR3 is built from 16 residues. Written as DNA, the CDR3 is TGTGCCAGCACCCGGGGACTAGTGGACTCCTACAATGAGCAGTTCTTC. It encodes CASTRGLVDSYNEQFF.

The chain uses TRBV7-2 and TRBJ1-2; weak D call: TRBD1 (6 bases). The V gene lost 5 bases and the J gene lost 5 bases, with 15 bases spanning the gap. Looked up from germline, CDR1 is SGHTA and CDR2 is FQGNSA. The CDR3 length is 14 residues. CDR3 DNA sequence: TGTGCCAGCAGCCTACAATCACAGGGTTATGGCTACACCTTC. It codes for CASSLQSQGYGYTF.

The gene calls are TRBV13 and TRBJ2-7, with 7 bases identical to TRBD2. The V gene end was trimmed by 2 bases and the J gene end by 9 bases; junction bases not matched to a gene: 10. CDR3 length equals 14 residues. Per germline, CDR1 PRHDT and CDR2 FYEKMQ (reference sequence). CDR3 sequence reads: CASSLLADGRGQYF. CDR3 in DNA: TGTGCCAGCAGCTTACTAGCGGACGGCCGTGGGCAGTACTTC.

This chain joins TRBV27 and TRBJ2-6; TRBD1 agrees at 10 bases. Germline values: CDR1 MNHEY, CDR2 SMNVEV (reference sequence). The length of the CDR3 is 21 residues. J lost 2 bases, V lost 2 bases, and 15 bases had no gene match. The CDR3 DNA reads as TGTGCCAGCAGTTTAGTAAGGAGGGGACAGGGGACTCGGGCTGGGGCCAACGTCCTGACTTTC. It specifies CASSLVRRGQGTRAGANVLTF.

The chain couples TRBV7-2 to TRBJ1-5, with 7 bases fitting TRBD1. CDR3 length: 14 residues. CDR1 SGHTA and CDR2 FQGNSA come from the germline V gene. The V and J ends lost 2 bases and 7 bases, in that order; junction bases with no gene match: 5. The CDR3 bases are TGTGCCAGCAGCTTATCTGACAGGGCGCAGCCCCAGCATTTT. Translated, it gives CASSLSDRAQPQHF.

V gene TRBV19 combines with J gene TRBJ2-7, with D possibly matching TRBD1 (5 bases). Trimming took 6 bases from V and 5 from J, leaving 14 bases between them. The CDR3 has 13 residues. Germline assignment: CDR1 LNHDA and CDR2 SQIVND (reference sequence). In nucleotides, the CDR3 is TGTGCCAGTAGCTGGGGCCCGGAGAACGAGCAGTACTTC. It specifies CASSWGPENEQYF.

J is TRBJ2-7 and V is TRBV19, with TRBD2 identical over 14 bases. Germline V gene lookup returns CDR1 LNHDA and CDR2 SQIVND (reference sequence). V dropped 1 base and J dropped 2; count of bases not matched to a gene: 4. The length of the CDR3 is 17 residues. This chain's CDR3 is CASSIASGLAGAYEQYF. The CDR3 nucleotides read TGTGCCAGTAGTATAGCATCGGGACTAGCGGGGGCCTACGAGCAGTACTTC.